Following are 16 T cell receptor beta chains from one sample sequenced in a study of regulatory T cells in long-lasting Graves disease. Stated time point: newly diagnosed GD, antithyroid drugs for less than 3 months. PBMCs were the source of the RNA used for TCR sequencing. The authors built TCR beta libraries using iRepertoire HTBI primers and Arm-PCR of CDR3 regions. Each CDR3 protein gets one entry after TCRdb re-called the multiplex PCR reads with MiXCR. The repertoire holds roughly 500,000 distinct CDR3 sequences, with about 14% as singletons. Another study also made use of these data, one on T cells in Graves' hyperthyroidism and ophthalmopathy.

This material consisted of peripheral blood mononuclear cells (PBMCs), taken at new diagnosis, from a patient treated with antithyroid drugs. These receptors came from a woman aged 45-60 years with Graves disease.

At least ten counts were recorded for this clonotype. The chain joins TRBV2 to TRBJ2-1; TRBD2 agrees at 11 bases. CDR3 length equals 15 residues. J gave up 5 bases and V 7 bases, and 7 bases lay outside the gene matches. CDR1 and CDR2 (germline): SNHLY, FYNNEI. Here the CDR3 reads CASTLSGRADNEQFF. The CDR3 nucleotides are TGTGCCAGCACCCTTAGCGGGAGGGCCGACAATGAGCAGTTCTTC.

This clonotype was detected only a few times. This chain links TRBV7-6 with TRBJ1-4, with D unresolved. This CDR3 comprises 14 residues. V shed 4 bases and J shed 6 bases, with 12 bases lying between them. Germline CDR1 and CDR2: SGHVS and FNYEAQ. The CDR3 nucleotides read TGTGCCAGCAGCTCGGACGGGCTAGATGAAAAACTGTTTTTT. Its translation is CASSSDGLDEKLFF.

At least ten counts were recorded for this clonotype. A read error may account for a junction end that differs from germline. The rearrangement uses TRBV5-8 and TRBJ2-3; perhaps D is TRBD1 or TRBD2 (5 bases each). The CDR3 spans 13 residues. Per the germline V gene, CDR1 is SGHTS and CDR2 is YDEGEE. The CDR3 protein is CASRDGSTDTQYF. DNA for the CDR3: TGCGCCAGCAGGGACGGATCCACAGATACGCAGTATTTT.

The sample holds many counts of this clonotype. The chain has TRBV28 and TRBJ2-7; D unclear. Between the trimmed V and J ends, which lost 2 bases and 1 base, there was a span of 12 bases. CDR1 is MDHEN, CDR2 SYDVKM, per germline. The CDR3 has 15 residues. The CDR3 protein is CASSLPFPKSYEQYF. The CDR3 DNA is TGTGCCAGCAGTTTACCGTTTCCTAAGTCCTACGAGCAGTACTTC.

This clonotype was seen at least ten times. The chain uses TRBV12-3 or TRBV12-4 and TRBJ1-5, with 7 bases fitting TRBD1. The V and J ends lost 4 bases and 6 bases, in that order; junction bases with no gene match: 6. The CDR3 length is 14 residues. The chain's CDR3 is CASSSTGLGQPQHF. The DNA of the CDR3 is TGTGCCAGCAGTTCGACAGGGTTGGGTCAGCCCCAGCATTTT.

This clonotype was recorded a few times. The CDR3 sequence is CASRELAGVNEQFF. In nucleotides, the CDR3 is TGTGCCAGCAGGGAACTAGCGGGAGTAAATGAGCAGTTCTTC. This chain connects TRBV2 to TRBJ2-1, with 11 bases fitting TRBD2. V was pared by 6 bases and J by 7 bases, with 5 bases of the junction left unmatched. This CDR3 has 14 residues. Germline assignment: CDR1 SNHLY and CDR2 FYNNEI.

This clonotype has ten or more counts. The chain links TRBV28 to TRBJ2-6, with TRBD1 matching 10 bases. This CDR3 spans 18 amino acids. J lost 1 base, V lost 5 bases, and 8 bases had no gene match. From germline, CDR1 is MDHEN and CDR2 SYDVKM. CDR3 DNA sequence: TGTGCCAGCAGTGCCCGACAGGGGGCGAAGTCTGGGGCCAACGTCCTGACTTTC. It codes for CASSARQGAKSGANVLTF.

This clonotype was counted between two and nine times. At one end, the junction sequence differs from germline, possibly due to a read error. The chain recombines TRBV7-6 with TRBJ2-1, with 8 bases matching TRBD2. This CDR3 comprises 14 residues. Germline V CDR1 and CDR2: SGHVS, FNYEAQ. The CDR3 DNA reads TGTGCCAGCAGCTCGTCGGGACTAGTGAATGGGCAGTTCTTC. It encodes CASSSSGLVNGQFF.

This clonotype was seen repeatedly, ten times or more. The chain uses TRBV7-9 and TRBJ2-1; D is possibly TRBD2 (6 bases). V shed 3 bases and J shed 4 bases, with 7 bases lying between them. The CDR3 is made up of 13 amino acids. CDR1 and CDR2 (germline): SEHNR, FQNEAQ (reference sequence). CDR3 DNA sequence: TGTGCCAGCAGCTTGGGACTTTACAATGAGCAGTTCTTC. It specifies CASSLGLYNEQFF.

This clonotype was found many times. V usage is TRBV2 and J usage is TRBJ2-4, with D possibly being TRBD1 or TRBD2 (5 bases each). Germline CDR1 reads SNHLY; CDR2 reads FYNNEI. This CDR3 is built from 16 residues. V lost 7 bases and J lost 0, with 16 bases in between. The CDR3 is CASKGTVILAKNIQYF. The DNA of the CDR3 is TGTGCCAGCAAAGGGACGGTTATCCTAGCCAAAAACATTCAGTACTTC.

The rearrangement links TRBV10-3 to TRBJ2-5; D possibly matches TRBD1 or TRBD2 (5 bases each). Deletions cut 4 bases from V and 5 bases from J, with 11 bases between. Germline assignment: CDR1 ENHRY and CDR2 SYGVKD. The CDR3 spans 13 residues. CDR3 loop: CAISVGERETQYF. The CDR3 DNA reads TGTGCCATCAGTGTGGGGGAGAGGGAGACCCAGTACTTC.

This clonotype came up many times. V and J are TRBV5-1 and TRBJ2-7; the D gene is possibly TRBD2 (6 bases). The germline CDR1 and CDR2 sequences are SGHRS and YFSETQ. V lost 4 bases, J lost 5 bases, and 13 bases lay in between. The CDR3 is made up of 13 amino acids. The CDR3 loop is CASSGVWGDEQYF. The CDR3 nucleotides are TGCGCCAGCAGCGGGGTCTGGGGGGACGAGCAGTACTTC.

This clonotype was picked up many times. The chain couples TRBV6-1 to TRBJ2-5, with D tentatively TRBD2 (5 bases). CDR3 size: 13 residues. Germline lookup yields CDR1 MNHNS and CDR2 SASEGT. V gave up 7 bases and J gave up 1 base, with 10 bases separating them. CDR3 protein: CASTGSGQETQYF. The DNA of the CDR3 is TGTGCCAGCACGGGGAGCGGCCAAGAGACCCAGTACTTC.

This clonotype has a handful of counts. This chain joins TRBV7-8 and TRBJ1-4; 8 nucleotides align to TRBD1. CDR3 size: 13 residues. The V gene's germline CDR1 is SGHVS and CDR2 FQNEAQ. V shed 6 bases and J 8 bases; nucleotides not matched to a gene: 5. CDR3 nucleotide sequence: TGTGCCAGCAGATCGCGGACAGGGGAAAAACTGTTTTTT. Its translation is CASRSRTGEKLFF.

On this clonotype itself: A junction end diverges from the germline sequence, so it may reflect a read error. The chain links TRBV11-2 to TRBJ2-1; TRBD2 agrees at 10 bases. The CDR3 extends over 17 amino acids. Germline V gene lookup returns CDR1 SGHAT and CDR2 FQNNGV. CDR3 residues: CASGLVPGLAGANEQFF. The CDR3 nucleotides read TGTGCCAGCGGCTTAGTTCCGGGTCTAGCGGGAGCCAATGAGCAGTTCTTC.

This clonotype was recorded at least ten times. This sequence joins TRBV7-8 and TRBJ2-7; 10 nucleotides align to TRBD2. Per germline, CDR1 SGHVS and CDR2 FQNEAQ. The CDR3 extends over 18 amino acids. Germline trimming cut 3 bases from V and 3 bases from J; bases unmatched to any gene: 14. CDR3: CASSFSWLAGAPNYEQYF. The CDR3 DNA follows: TGTGCCAGCAGCTTCTCCTGGCTAGCGGGAGCCCCCAACTACGAGCAGTACTTC.